The 27 T cell receptor beta chains below all came from one sample that was sequenced in a study of blood T cell repertoires in COVID-19. Clones were read by immunoSEQ multiplex PCR, and TCRdb kept only the in-frame ones, dropping some. This sample has about 250,000 clones; roughly 89% occur once, and the top ten carry 3.5% to 5%. Sequenced: peripheral blood. These receptor sequences come from a woman in her thirties or forties who had recovered from COVID-19.

The V call is TRBV9, the J call TRBJ1-3; 7 nucleotides match TRBD1. The germline gives CDR1 SGDLS, CDR2 YYNGEE. J gave up 2 bases and V 3 bases, and 2 bases lay outside the gene matches. CDR3 length equals 14 residues. The CDR3 reads CASSDDRAGNTIYF. CDR3 in DNA: TGTGCCAGCAGCGACGACAGGGCTGGAAACACCATATATTTT.

This chain uses TRBV2 with TRBJ2-3; TRBD2 aligns across 12 bases. V lost 1 base and J lost 2; bases outside the gene matches: 1. The CDR3 is 16 residues long. The germline V gene has CDR1 SNHLY and CDR2 FYNNEI. CDR3 bases: TGTGCCAGCAGTGAAGGACTAGCGGGGGACACAGATACGCAGTATTTT. It is translated as CASSEGLAGDTDTQYF. Full variable domain (rest looked up from reference TRBV2 and TRBJ2-3): EPEVTQTPSHQVTQMGQEVILRCVPISNHLYFYWYRQILGQKVEFLVSFYNNEISEKSEIFDDQFSVERPDGSNFTLKIRSTKLEDSAMYFCASSEGLAGDTDTQYFGPGTRLTVL.

The chain carries TRBV19 and TRBJ1-6; D is uncertain. Germline CDR1 LNHDA, CDR2 SQIVND (reference sequence). Between the trimmed V and J ends, which lost 3 bases and 2 bases, there was a span of 11 bases. The CDR3 has 16 amino acids. The CDR3 protein is CASSMSIIPYNSPLHF. DNA for the CDR3: TGTGCCAGTAGTATGAGTATAATCCCCTATAATTCACCCCTCCACTTT.

The chain is built from TRBV11-3 and TRBJ2-3; 7 nucleotides align to TRBD2. Per germline, CDR1 SGHNT and CDR2 YENEEA. Trimming at V came to 5 bases and at J to 0 bases, leaving 5 bases not matched to a gene. The CDR3 is 15 residues long. CDR3 in amino acids: CASSTGGYSTDTQYF. CDR3 nucleotide sequence: TGTGCCAGCAGCACCGGGGGGTATAGCACAGATACGCAGTATTTT.

The J gene is TRBJ1-1, the V gene TRBV7-8; TRBD1 agrees at 8 bases. The CDR3 contains 16 residues. Germline V gene lookup returns CDR1 SGHVS and CDR2 FQNEAQ. With V trimmed by 6 bases and J by 2 bases, 11 bases remained unmatched. CDR3 sequence reads: CASRQTGGIGNTEAFF. For the CDR3, the DNA is TGTGCCAGCAGGCAAACAGGGGGTATAGGAAACACTGAAGCTTTCTTT.

The chain joins TRBV7-2 to TRBJ2-1, with D possibly matching TRBD1 (5 bases). Trimming removed 5 bases from V and 5 bases from J, with 16 bases in between. Germline V lookup: CDR1 SGHTA, CDR2 FQGNSA. The CDR3 runs to 15 residues. The CDR3 is CASSQTGYRNNEQFF. The CDR3 nucleotides read TGTGCCAGCAGCCAAACCGGGTACAGGAACAATGAGCAGTTCTTC.

The rearrangement joins TRBV2 to TRBJ1-1, with D possibly TRBD1 on 5 matching bases. The germline V and J ends were trimmed by 7 bases and 2 bases, with 8 bases remaining between them. The V gene's germline CDR1 is SNHLY and CDR2 FYNNEI. This CDR3 region has 12 residues. The CDR3 reads CASTGLNTEAFF. As DNA, the CDR3 is TGTGCCAGCACAGGGCTCAACACTGAAGCTTTCTTT.

The rearrangement uses TRBV5-4 and TRBJ2-5, with TRBD2 matching over 9 bases. This CDR3 contains 16 residues. Germline CDR1 reads SGHNT; CDR2 reads YYREEE (reference sequence). The J segment lost 6 bases and the V segment lost 0 bases, leaving 9 bases of the junction unmatched. This CDR3 is CASSLGNSGGMKTQYF. In DNA, the CDR3 is TGTGCCAGCAGCTTGGGTAATAGCGGGGGAATGAAGACCCAGTACTTC. Combining the CDR3 with reference TRBV5-4 and TRBJ2-5 gives the whole variable domain ETGVTQSPTHLIKTRGQQVTLRCSSQSGHNTVSWYQQALGQGPQFIFQYYREEENGRGNFPPRFSGLQFPNYSSELNVNALELDDSALYLCASSLGNSGGMKTQYFGPGTRLLVL.

The chain carries TRBV6-5 and TRBJ1-5; the D is unclear. Germline CDR1 reads MNHEY; CDR2 reads SVGAGI. The V end was cut by 8 bases, the J end by 1 base, with 12 bases between. This CDR3 is built from 14 residues. The CDR3 sequence: CASSTQRSNQPQHF. In nucleotides, the CDR3 is TGTGCCAGCTCGACCCAGAGGAGCAATCAGCCCCAGCATTTT.

The V call is TRBV19, the J call TRBJ1-5; TRBD1 matches 7 bases. V was pared by 5 bases and J by 8 bases, with 12 bases of the junction left unmatched. CDR3 length equals 15 residues. Germline V gene data show CDR1 as LNHDA and CDR2 as SQIVND (reference sequence). CDR3 amino acids: CASSSVDRDVEPQHF. The CDR3 DNA reads TGTGCCAGTAGTTCCGTCGACAGGGACGTAGAGCCCCAGCATTTT. Based on the CDR3 plus reference TRBV19 and TRBJ1-5, the full variable domain is DGGITQSPKYLFRKEGQNVTLSCEQNLNHDAMYWYRQDPGQGLRLIYYSQIVNDFQKGDIAEGYSVSREKKESFPLTVTSAQKNPTAFYLCASSSVDRDVEPQHFGDGTRLSIL.

The CDR3 bases are TGTGCCACCAGTGATGCGGACAGTGGACAGGGAGACAATCAGCCCCAGCATTTT. Its translation is CATSDADSGQGDNQPQHF. The chain uses TRBV24-1 and TRBJ1-5, with TRBD1 matching over 8 bases. J gave up 3 bases and V 3 bases, and 12 bases lay outside the gene matches. Per germline, CDR1 KGHDR and CDR2 SFDVKD. The CDR3 totals 18 residues.

The chain is built from TRBV19 and TRBJ2-2, with D perhaps matching TRBD1 (5 bases). This CDR3 is 13 amino acids long. Germline V gene sequence: CDR1 LNHDA, CDR2 SQIVND (reference sequence). Trimming pared 3 bases from V and 7 bases from J, leaving 9 bases between. The CDR3 DNA sequence: TGTGCCAGTAGTATGTTAGGACACGGGGAGCTGTTTTTT. Encoded protein: CASSMLGHGELFF.

The chain carries TRBV13 and TRBJ1-2; D ambiguous. Deletions cut 6 bases from V and 8 bases from J, with 13 bases between. CDR1 PRHDT and CDR2 FYEKMQ come from the germline V gene (reference sequence). The CDR3 length is 12 residues. CDR3: CASSWALAGYTF. The CDR3 DNA reads as TGTGCCAGCAGTTGGGCCCTCGCGGGCTACACCTTC.

V gene TRBV11-2 combines with J gene TRBJ2-1; D is perhaps TRBD2 (6 bases). From germline, CDR1 is SGHAT and CDR2 FQNNGV. This CDR3 is 13 amino acids long. Trimming removed 6 bases at V and 8 bases at J, with 14 bases between. CDR3 region: CASSRTMGDEQFF. The CDR3 DNA reads TGTGCCAGCAGTCGGACTATGGGCGATGAGCAGTTCTTC.

V and J are TRBV7-8 and TRBJ2-1; a weak D match, TRBD2 (6 bases). The V end was cut by 4 bases, the J end by 8 bases, with 18 bases between. Germline CDR1 SGHVS, CDR2 FQNEAQ. CDR3 length: 15 residues. The CDR3: CASSSRLEGTDEQFF. The CDR3, as DNA: TGTGCCAGCAGCTCCAGACTAGAGGGAACCGATGAGCAGTTCTTC.

This chain connects TRBV2 to TRBJ1-5; weak D call: TRBD1 (5 bases). The V gene's germline CDR1 is SNHLY and CDR2 FYNNEI. CDR3 length: 16 amino acids. V gave up 1 base and J gave up 5 bases, with 15 bases separating them. This CDR3 is CASSEGQGGPHQPQHF. CDR3 in DNA: TGTGCCAGCAGTGAAGGGCAGGGAGGTCCCCATCAGCCCCAGCATTTT. The variable domain in full, completed from reference TRBV2 and TRBJ1-5, reads EPEVTQTPSHQVTQMGQEVILRCVPISNHLYFYWYRQILGQKVEFLVSFYNNEISEKSEIFDDQFSVERPDGSNFTLKIRSTKLEDSAMYFCASSEGQGGPHQPQHFGDGTRLSIL.

The V gene is TRBV2, the J gene TRBJ2-5; D is unresolved. V was clipped by 7 bases and J by 5 bases, with 8 bases between them. Germline CDR1 reads SNHLY; CDR2 reads FYNNEI. This CDR3 comprises 11 residues. CDR3 in amino acids: CASTEEETQYF. Here the CDR3 DNA reads TGTGCCAGCACCGAAGAGGAGACCCAGTACTTC. The whole variable domain, remainder taken from reference TRBV2 and TRBJ2-5, is EPEVTQTPSHQVTQMGQEVILRCVPISNHLYFYWYRQILGQKVEFLVSFYNNEISEKSEIFDDQFSVERPDGSNFTLKIRSTKLEDSAMYFCASTEEETQYFGPGTRLLVL.

This rearrangement joins TRBV2 to TRBJ2-1, with D possibly matching TRBD1 (5 bases). V lost 3 bases and J 11 bases, leaving 11 bases between the germline ends. The CDR3 covers 12 residues. Per germline, CDR1 SNHLY and CDR2 FYNNEI. The chain's CDR3 is CASSDRGPQQFF. CDR3 in DNA: TGTGCCAGCAGTGATAGGGGTCCGCAGCAGTTCTTC.

There are a few counts of this clone. The chain uses TRBV6-5 and TRBJ2-2; D is unclear. V shed 9 bases and J shed 7 bases, with 9 bases lying between them. The CDR3 contains 11 residues. Germline lookup yields CDR1 MNHEY and CDR2 SVGAGI. The CDR3 reads CASRADGELFF. DNA of the CDR3: TGTGCCAGTCGAGCTGACGGGGAGCTGTTTTTT.

The chain recombines TRBV5-1 with TRBJ1-2; D unresolved. The CDR3 extends over 17 amino acids. Germline values: CDR1 SGHRS, CDR2 YFSETQ. Trimming left V 0 bases short and J 5 bases short, with 20 bases between. DNA of the CDR3: TGCGCCAGCAGCTTGGGCCCCAACATCGCCAAGGAGTATGGCTACACCTTC. This sequence encodes CASSLGPNIAKEYGYTF.

The chain recombines TRBV29-1 with TRBJ1-1, with 10 bases that match TRBD1. There are 12 residues in the CDR3. V shed 4 bases, J shed 4 bases, and the junction held 0 bases outside the gene matches. Germline V gene data show CDR1 as SQVTM and CDR2 as ANQGSEA. The CDR3 reads CSVGQGATEAFF. The CDR3 nucleotides are TGCAGCGTTGGACAGGGGGCCACTGAAGCTTTCTTT.

The genes are TRBV7-9 and TRBJ2-3; the match to TRBD1 covers 8 bases. From germline, CDR1 is SEHNR and CDR2 FQNEAQ (reference sequence). V shed 4 bases, J shed 9 bases, and the junction held 6 bases outside the gene matches. The CDR3 covers 13 residues. CDR3 bases: TGTGCCAGCAGCTCCGGACAGGGAGGAACGCAGTATTTT. Residues: CASSSGQGGTQYF.

V usage is TRBV28 and J usage is TRBJ2-7, with 11 bases lining up with TRBD2. CDR3 length equals 17 residues. Germline V gene data show CDR1 as MDHEN and CDR2 as SYDVKM. V shed 6 bases and J 5 bases; nucleotides not matched to a gene: 15. This CDR3 is CASRKSGTSGVGDEQYF. The CDR3 nucleotides are TGTGCCAGCAGAAAAAGCGGGACTAGCGGTGTCGGGGACGAGCAGTACTTC. Variable domain in full (rest from reference TRBV28 and TRBJ2-7): DVKVTQSSRYLVKRTGEKVFLECVQDMDHENMFWYRQDPGLGLRLIYFSYDVKMKEKGDIPEGYSVSREKKERFSLILESASTNQTSMYLCASRKSGTSGVGDEQYFGPGTRLTVT.

This clone appeared a few times. The chain joins TRBV25-1 to TRBJ2-7, with a possible D match to TRBD2 (6 bases). The CDR3 runs to 14 residues. Germline V gene lookup returns CDR1 MGHDK and CDR2 SYGVNS. V was shortened by 4 bases and J by 5 bases, with 15 bases between the two germline ends. Here the CDR3 DNA reads TGTGCCAGCAGTGCAGCCGGGACTGTTGACGAGCAGTACTTC. Translation gives CASSAAGTVDEQYF.

The chain employs TRBV6-5 and TRBJ2-1; TRBD2 agrees at 8 bases. Looked up from germline, CDR1 is MNHEY and CDR2 is SVGAGI. Trimming cost V 3 bases and J 9 bases; bases outside gene matches: 7. This CDR3 spans 14 amino acids. As DNA, the CDR3 is TGTGCCAGCAGTTATTCCCTTAGCGGGGTTGAGCAGTTCTTC. It codes for CASSYSLSGVEQFF.

The chain links TRBV19 to TRBJ1-4, with 9 bases fitting TRBD1. The germline V gene has CDR1 LNHDA and CDR2 SQIVND (reference sequence). The trim removed 0 bases at V and 12 bases at J, leaving 5 bases unmatched. The CDR3 spans 14 residues. The CDR3 region is CASSIEGTGLELFF. The CDR3 DNA reads TGTGCCAGTAGTATAGAGGGGACAGGGCTGGAACTGTTTTTT. The whole variable domain, filled in from reference TRBV19 and TRBJ1-4, reads DGGITQSPKYLFRKEGQNVTLSCEQNLNHDAMYWYRQDPGQGLRLIYYSQIVNDFQKGDIAEGYSVSREKKESFPLTVTSAQKNPTAFYLCASSIEGTGLELFFGSGTQLSVL.

This chain links TRBV4-1 with TRBJ2-1; D remains ambiguous. V was shortened by 0 bases and J by 5 bases, with 5 bases between the two germline ends. Germline V gives CDR1 MGHRA, CDR2 YSYEKL. This CDR3 contains 13 residues. The CDR3 is CASSQETHNEQFF. The CDR3 nucleotides are TGCGCCAGCAGCCAAGAAACTCACAATGAGCAGTTCTTC.